This TCR beta chain comes out of a study of blood T cell repertoires in COVID-19. Study-level information: Donors in the United States, Italy and Spain gave samples during acute or convalescent COVID-19. T cells, B-cell-depleted T cells, or PBMCs provided the cDNA or gDNA that served as material.

TCRdb's copy holds only in-frame clones and misses some; the assay was immunoSEQ multiplex PCR. The sample holds approximately 220,000 clones, approximately 81% seen once. This CDR3 is built from 14 residues. Germline V gives CDR1 SGHNT, CDR2 YYREEE (reference sequence). Trimming cost V 1 base and J 7 bases, with 14 bases left between them. Either two negative PCRs, clearance, or symptom resolution qualified Cohort 3 donors as recovered. What was sequenced was PBMCs or T cells enriched from blood (not recorded which). The chain carries TRBV5-4 and TRBJ1-2; D call uncertain. This sequence was found in a man aged 35 to 55 who had recovered from COVID-19. The CDR3 reads CASSLSTTPAGYTF. CDR3 coding DNA: TGTGCCAGCAGCTTGTCCACGACACCTGCTGGCTACACCTTC.